The 30 T cell receptor beta chains reported below all come from one sample, sequenced in a study of T cell clones after liver transplantation (dated by TCRdb to about 2019). Library creation used the immunoSEQ multiplex PCR assay. TCRdb retrieved this table from immuneACCESS and kept in-frame rearrangements only. Not all clones are present; in checked studies, unresolved V genes account for under half, and no reason is known for the remainder. In this sample the table shows roughly 51,000 clones, roughly 70% of which occur a single time. 7.5% to 10% of the sample belongs to the ten largest clones. Sequences were derived from CD4+ T cells from blood, sampled approximately 54 months after liver transplant. All receptors derive from a human patient who received a liver transplant. After a transplant, certain T cells may trace back to the graft donor.

This clone was detected a few times. The chain carries TRBV5-1 and TRBJ2-3, with D possibly matching TRBD2 (5 bases). V was trimmed by 3 bases and J by 7 bases, leaving 9 bases between them. Germline values: CDR1 SGHRS, CDR2 YFSETQ. CDR3 length equals 12 residues. In DNA, the CDR3 is TGCGCCAGCAGCTACGGGGAAAATACGCAGTATTTT. It codes for CASSYGENTQYF. Based on the CDR3 plus reference TRBV5-1 and TRBJ2-3, the full variable domain is KAGVTQTPRYLIKTRGQQVTLSCSPISGHRSVSWYQQTPGQGLQFLFEYFSETQRNKGNFPGRFSGRQFSNSRSEMNVSTLELGDSALYLCASSYGENTQYFGPGTRLTVL.

The V and J genes are TRBV6-6 and TRBJ2-3; TRBD1 matches 8 bases. Trimming cost V 7 bases and J 4 bases; bases outside gene matches: 7. Germline CDR1 MNHNY, CDR2 SVGAGI (reference sequence). This CDR3 is 14 amino acids long. CDR3 protein: CASNRGILADTQYF. CDR3 sequence (DNA): TGTGCCAGCAACAGGGGGATTTTGGCAGATACGCAGTATTTT.

The chain links TRBV27 to TRBJ1-1; 9 nucleotides match TRBD1. Germline CDR1 reads MNHEY; CDR2 reads SMNVEV (reference sequence). There are 18 residues in the CDR3. V was pared by 6 bases and J by 0 bases, with 14 bases of the junction left unmatched. The CDR3 spells CASSRHKGTGIMNTEAFF. Here the CDR3 DNA reads TGTGCCAGCAGCCGACATAAAGGGACAGGGATCATGAACACTGAAGCTTTCTTT.

The V and J genes are TRBV7-3 and TRBJ2-3; D remains unclear. CDR1 and CDR2 from the germline V gene are SGHTA and FQGTGA. This CDR3 spans 15 amino acids. The V and J ends lost 5 bases and 5 bases respectively, with 17 bases between them. The CDR3 spells CASSPGFSGIDTQYF. CDR3 sequence (DNA): TGTGCCAGCAGCCCCGGATTTTCGGGTATAGATACGCAGTATTTT.

The chain joins TRBV2 to TRBJ2-3; D is undetermined. The germline V gene has CDR1 SNHLY and CDR2 FYNNEI. With 7 bases removed from V and 0 bases from J, the gap between germline ends came to 11 bases. The CDR3 consists of 14 residues. The CDR3 spells CASNPTTSTDTQYF. CDR3 bases: TGTGCCAGCAACCCCACTACTAGCACAGATACGCAGTATTTT.

This rearrangement joins TRBV10-1 to TRBJ2-4; D assignment may be TRBD1 or TRBD2 (5 bases each). V was clipped by 7 bases and J by 3 bases, with 37 bases between them. The germline CDR1 and CDR2 sequences are WNHNN and SYGVQD (reference sequence). CDR3 size: 22 residues. The DNA for the CDR3 is TGCGCCAGCACGGGACCGACTATACCCCGACAGTGGCCTTTCGACGTCAAAAACATTCAGTACTTC. It specifies CASTGPTIPRQWPFDVKNIQYF.

The chain has TRBV7-3 and TRBJ1-1; D not certain. Germline lookup yields CDR1 SGHTA and CDR2 FQGTGA. The V gene lost 2 bases and the J gene lost 5 bases, with 12 bases spanning the gap. The CDR3 spans 14 residues. The CDR3 DNA sequence: TGTGCCAGCAGCTTAGAATACTCTAGTACTGAAGCTTTCTTT. Its protein product is CASSLEYSSTEAFF. The entire variable domain, with the rest obtained from reference TRBV7-3 and TRBJ1-1, is as follows: GAGVSQTPSNKVTEKGKYVELRCDPISGHTALYWYRQSLGQGPEFLIYFQGTGAADDSGLPNDRFFAVRPEGSVSTLKIQRTERGDSAVYLCASSLEYSSTEAFFGQGTRLTVV.

The chain combines TRBV19 with TRBJ2-7, with D unclear. CDR1 and CDR2 (germline): LNHDA, SQIVND (reference sequence). The CDR3 is made up of 13 amino acids. V was clipped by 0 bases and J by 3 bases, with 6 bases between them. This chain's CDR3 is CASSIDRFYEQYF. The CDR3 DNA reads TGTGCCAGTAGTATAGACAGATTCTACGAGCAGTACTTC.

The chain has TRBV7-9 and TRBJ1-5; TRBD1 might be the D (5 bases). The CDR3 is 16 residues long. The germline V gene encodes CDR1 SEHNR and CDR2 FQNEAQ (reference sequence). V was shortened by 6 bases and J by 0 bases, with 15 bases between the two germline ends. CDR3 region: CASSSGRLNSNQPQHF. Written as DNA, the CDR3 is TGTGCCAGCAGTTCGGGACGGCTCAATAGCAATCAGCCCCAGCATTTT.

The chain carries TRBV4-1 and TRBJ1-6; D might be TRBD1 (6 bases). Trimming left V 0 bases short and J 9 bases short, with 15 bases between. Germline V gene lookup returns CDR1 MGHRA and CDR2 YSYEKL. The length of the CDR3 is 16 residues. CDR3 nucleotide sequence: TGCGCCAGCAGCCAAGATCTTGGAGGGGGATTTTCACCCCTCCACTTT. Encoded protein: CASSQDLGGGFSPLHF.

This rearrangement joins TRBV5-1 to TRBJ2-2, with a weak D call TRBD2 (6 bases). This CDR3 comprises 18 residues. The V end lost 9 bases, the J end lost 2 bases, and 26 bases lay between the germline ends. Germline assignment: CDR1 SGHRS and CDR2 YFSETQ. CDR3 sequence (DNA): TGCGCCAACACTATAATTCAACAGGAGGGGTACAACACCGGGGAGCTGTTTTTT. Amino acid sequence: CANTIIQQEGYNTGELFF.

The chain employs TRBV7-9 and TRBJ2-5, with 7 bases matching TRBD1. Germline trimming cut 1 base from V and 0 bases from J; bases unmatched to any gene: 11. The CDR3 is made up of 18 amino acids. Germline V gives CDR1 SEHNR, CDR2 FQNEAQ (reference sequence). The CDR3 reads CASSLGFWDRRYQETQYF. The CDR3 coding sequence is TGTGCCAGCAGCTTAGGATTCTGGGACAGAAGGTACCAAGAGACCCAGTACTTC.

The rearrangement joins TRBV2 to TRBJ2-7; D is undetermined. V lost 4 bases, J lost 3 bases, and 13 bases lay in between. From germline, CDR1 is SNHLY and CDR2 FYNNEI. The CDR3 covers 14 residues. The CDR3 reads CASSAITIDYEQYF. CDR3 nucleotide sequence: TGTGCCAGCAGTGCGATAACTATAGACTACGAGCAGTACTTC.

This sequence joins TRBV2 and TRBJ2-2; the D gene could be TRBD1 or TRBD2 (5 bases each). Germline V lookup: CDR1 SNHLY, CDR2 FYNNEI. Trimming pared 6 bases from V and 5 bases from J, leaving 10 bases between. The CDR3 is made up of 13 amino acids. CDR3 in amino acids: CASRGTSTGELFF. The CDR3, as DNA: TGTGCCAGCAGGGGGACCTCAACCGGGGAGCTGTTTTTT. The whole variable domain, remainder taken from reference TRBV2 and TRBJ2-2, is EPEVTQTPSHQVTQMGQEVILRCVPISNHLYFYWYRQILGQKVEFLVSFYNNEISEKSEIFDDQFSVERPDGSNFTLKIRSTKLEDSAMYFCASRGTSTGELFFGEGSRLTVL.

The chain employs TRBV6-4 and TRBJ1-5; tentative D call: TRBD1 (5 bases). This CDR3 has 15 amino acids. Germline V gene lookup returns CDR1 MRHNA and CDR2 SNTAGT. Trimming shortened V by 5 bases and J by 3 bases, and 14 bases separated the two germline ends. DNA of the CDR3: TGTGCCAGCAGTTCCACCCGGGGCCCCAATCAGCCCCAGCATTTT. Translating it yields CASSSTRGPNQPQHF.

This clone was counted between two and nine times. The V and J genes are TRBV5-1 and TRBJ1-2, with D hard to call. V lost 0 bases and J 5 bases, leaving 5 bases between the germline ends. Germline CDR1 SGHRS, CDR2 YFSETQ. The CDR3 is 12 residues long. CDR3 amino acids: CASSLGQYGYTF. In nucleotides, the CDR3 is TGCGCCAGCAGCTTGGGGCAGTATGGCTACACCTTC.

The rearrangement joins TRBV27 to TRBJ2-6, with D perhaps TRBD2 (6 bases). The CDR3 consists of 16 residues. Germline assignment: CDR1 MNHEY and CDR2 SMNVEV (reference sequence). Trimming cost V 4 bases and J 2 bases, with 12 bases left between them. DNA of the CDR3: TGTGCCAGCAGTTGGGCGGGGAAAACTGGGGCCAACGTCCTGACTTTC. It encodes CASSWAGKTGANVLTF.

This rearrangement joins TRBV27 to TRBJ2-7; 9 bases line up with TRBD2. CDR1 is MNHEY, CDR2 SMNVEV, per germline (reference sequence). V dropped 3 bases and J dropped 5; count of bases not matched to a gene: 5. The CDR3 covers 14 residues. CDR3 region: CASSFGGGANEQYF. CDR3 sequence (DNA): TGTGCCAGCAGTTTTGGCGGGGGGGCGAACGAGCAGTACTTC.

The chain uses TRBV14 and TRBJ1-6, with D perhaps matching TRBD1 (5 bases). The V end lost 3 bases, the J end lost 0 bases, and 12 bases lay between the germline ends. The CDR3 covers 17 residues. Germline V gene sequence: CDR1 SGHDN, CDR2 FVKESK. The CDR3 reads CASSQGEARSYNSPLHF. CDR3 in DNA: TGTGCCAGCAGCCAGGGGGAGGCTCGCTCCTATAATTCACCCCTCCACTTT.

This clone appeared a few times. This chain joins TRBV19 and TRBJ1-3; TRBD1 is a possible D gene (6 bases). V gave up 3 bases and J gave up 4 bases, with 19 bases separating them. CDR3 length: 17 amino acids. Germline-derived CDR1 and CDR2 are LNHDA and SQIVND (reference sequence). In DNA form, the CDR3 reads TGTGCCAGTAGTATGTGGACAGATGTAATTAAAGGAAACACCATATATTTT. The encoded protein is CASSMWTDVIKGNTIYF.

The V and J genes are TRBV5-4 and TRBJ2-3; either TRBD1 or TRBD2 may fit D (6 bases each). V was clipped by 0 bases and J by 4 bases, with 12 bases between them. Per germline, CDR1 SGHNT and CDR2 YYREEE (reference sequence). The CDR3 runs 15 residues. The CDR3 nucleotides are TGTGCCAGCAGCTTGGGGGGGGCTAGCGCAGATACGCAGTATTTT. Its translation: CASSLGGASADTQYF.

The chain employs TRBV6-1 and TRBJ2-7, with 9 bases aligning to TRBD1. V trimming: 7 bases; J trimming: 2 bases; junction bases outside the gene matches: 6. The CDR3 sequence is 14 residues long. Germline CDR1 is MNHNS and CDR2 is SASEGT. CDR3 in amino acids: CASTSTGGAYEQYF. The CDR3 DNA reads TGTGCCAGCACTTCGACAGGGGGGGCCTACGAGCAGTACTTC.

J is TRBJ1-2 and V is TRBV6-4; the D is unclear. This CDR3 has 14 residues. V lost 6 bases and J 4 bases, leaving 15 bases between the germline ends. Germline lookup yields CDR1 MRHNA and CDR2 SNTAGT. The CDR3: CASRADGWPYGYTF. Written as DNA, the CDR3 is TGTGCCAGCAGGGCAGACGGATGGCCCTATGGCTACACCTTC.

This chain links TRBV5-4 with TRBJ1-2; 7 bases are a match to TRBD1. This CDR3 is built from 14 residues. In germline, CDR1 is SGHNT, CDR2 YYREEE (reference sequence). With 4 bases clipped from V and 0 bases from J, the junction kept 3 bases outside the gene matches. CDR3 in amino acids: CASSPGQANYGYTF. CDR3 in DNA: TGTGCCAGCAGCCCAGGACAGGCTAACTATGGCTACACCTTC. The entire variable domain, with the rest obtained from reference TRBV5-4 and TRBJ1-2, is as follows: ETGVTQSPTHLIKTRGQQVTLRCSSQSGHNTVSWYQQALGQGPQFIFQYYREEENGRGNFPPRFSGLQFPNYSSELNVNALELDDSALYLCASSPGQANYGYTFGSGTRLTVV.

This chain connects TRBV5-6 to TRBJ1-4; 10 bases are shared with TRBD1. Germline-derived CDR1 and CDR2 are SGHDT and YYEEEE. V shed 3 bases, J shed 11 bases, and the junction held 7 bases outside the gene matches. The CDR3 consists of 14 residues. The CDR3 bases are TGTGCCAGCAGCTCGACAGGGGGCGCGGAGAAACTGTTTTTT. The encoded protein is CASSSTGGAEKLFF.

The V gene is TRBV11-2, the J gene TRBJ1-1, with 8 nucleotides matching TRBD1. CDR1 SGHAT and CDR2 FQNNGV come from the germline V gene. The V gene end was trimmed by 5 bases and the J gene end by 3 bases; junction bases not matched to a gene: 8. The CDR3 spans 15 residues. The CDR3 coding sequence is TGTGCCAGCAGCGTCACAGGGGGATTTGACACTGAAGCTTTCTTT. It is translated as CASSVTGGFDTEAFF.

V and J are TRBV7-9 and TRBJ1-1; D possibly corresponds to TRBD1 (6 bases). Germline loops: CDR1 SEHNR, CDR2 FQNEAQ (reference sequence). V lost 5 bases, J lost 3 bases, and 10 bases lay in between. The CDR3 totals 13 residues. CDR3 region: CASSPRQDTEAFF. The CDR3 DNA reads as TGTGCCAGCAGCCCCAGACAGGACACTGAAGCTTTCTTT.

The V call is TRBV29-1, the J call TRBJ1-2, with 9 bases that match TRBD1. Germline V lookup: CDR1 SQVTM, CDR2 ANQGSEA. V dropped 5 bases and J dropped 4; count of bases not matched to a gene: 5. The CDR3 sequence is 13 residues long. Here the CDR3 reads CSVLTGGIYGYTF. The DNA of the CDR3 is TGCAGCGTTCTGACAGGGGGGATCTATGGCTACACCTTC.

The chain combines TRBV5-1 with TRBJ2-2; TRBD1 or TRBD2 may be the D gene (5 bases each). Per germline, CDR1 SGHRS and CDR2 YFSETQ. The CDR3 is made up of 16 amino acids. Trimming took 0 bases from V and 4 from J, leaving 13 bases between them. DNA for the CDR3: TGCGCCAGCAGCTTGGTACGGGACGATCTCACCGGGGAGCTGTTTTTT. Translated: CASSLVRDDLTGELFF.

This chain joins TRBV11-2 and TRBJ1-2; 9 bases fit TRBD1. This CDR3 contains 14 residues. CDR1 SGHAT and CDR2 FQNNGV come from the germline V gene. Trimming took 6 bases from V and 1 from J; bases not matched to a gene: 3. The CDR3 region has the DNA TGTGCCAGCAGGGGACAGGGCTTTAACTATGGCTACACCTTC. As protein: CASRGQGFNYGYTF.